These 18 T cell receptor beta chains were sequenced from one sample in a study of blood T cells in healthy people across ages. Combining a sample-barcoded 5' primer with a J-beta primer mix, a second PCR ran for 7 to 11 cycles. TCRdb fed the 5' RACE reads into MiXCR, producing one record per CDR3 protein. The table records 800,000 to 900,000 distinct CDR3 sequences, under 80% of them present only once. Input material: blood. These receptors all stem from a man aged 30 to 45 in good health.

This rearrangement joins TRBV20-1 to TRBJ2-1; TRBD1 matches at 11 bases. Germline V lookup: CDR1 DFQATT, CDR2 SNEGSKA (reference sequence). This CDR3 is 18 amino acids long. CDR3 nucleotides: TGCAGCAATCTCGCTAGCGGGACAGGGGGTCTTCGATACAATGAGCAGTTCTTC. It translates to CSNLASGTGGLRYNEQFF.

This chain links TRBV14 with TRBJ2-3, with TRBD1 as a possible D gene (6 bases). V was trimmed by 0 bases and J by 3 bases, leaving 16 bases between them. In germline, CDR1 is SGHDN, CDR2 FVKESK. There are 17 residues in the CDR3. The CDR3 DNA is TGTGCCAGCAGCCAAGATCAAGCCAGGGGATCGACAGATACGCAGTATTTT. Translated: CASSQDQARGSTDTQYF.

The chain's CDR3 is CASSPRGGAYHYGYTF. In DNA form, the CDR3 reads TGTGCCAGCAGCCCGAGAGGAGGCGCTTACCACTATGGCTACACCTTC. V usage is TRBV11-2 and J usage is TRBJ1-2; no definite D call. V shed 5 bases and J shed 3 bases, with 19 bases lying between them. The CDR3 runs to 16 residues. Germline V lookup: CDR1 SGHAT, CDR2 FQNNGV.

The V call is TRBV28, the J call TRBJ2-5; no clear D gene. From germline, CDR1 is MDHEN and CDR2 SYDVKM. The CDR3 extends over 15 amino acids. V shed 6 bases and J shed 4 bases, with 18 bases lying between them. Written as DNA, the CDR3 is TGTGCCAGCAGCCTGCCCGCTGACCCCAGAGAGACCCAGTACTTC. Protein product: CASSLPADPRETQYF.

This clonotype was observed a few times. This chain joins TRBV4-2 and TRBJ2-4; 7 nucleotides line up with TRBD2. The CDR3 spans 14 residues. The germline V gene has CDR1 LGHNA and CDR2 YNFKEQ. J gave up 8 bases and V 2 bases, and 6 bases lay outside the gene matches. The CDR3 DNA reads as TGTGCCAGCAGCCAAAGCAGCGGGGAGGACATTCAGTACTTC. Translation gives CASSQSSGEDIQYF.

The rearrangement uses TRBV20-1 and TRBJ1-4, with D tentatively TRBD1 (5 bases). The CDR3 has 14 amino acids. CDR1 DFQATT and CDR2 SNEGSKA come from the germline V gene (reference sequence). V was trimmed by 2 bases and J by 3 bases, leaving 10 bases between them. The CDR3 region has the DNA TGCAGTGCTAGACCTTGGGACTCTAATGAAAAACTGTTTTTT. Amino acid sequence: CSARPWDSNEKLFF.

This chain joins TRBV7-3 and TRBJ2-3; 8 nucleotides match TRBD1. Trimming removed 1 base from V and 5 bases from J; junction bases left unmatched: 5. Germline V gene data show CDR1 as SGHTA and CDR2 as FQGTGA. This CDR3 spans 15 amino acids. The CDR3 sequence: CASSLKGRGLDTQYF. CDR3 in DNA: TGTGCCAGCAGCTTAAAGGGCAGGGGGCTAGATACGCAGTATTTT.

The V call is TRBV7-2, the J call TRBJ1-1; D is undetermined. This CDR3 has 15 amino acids. V gave up 5 bases and J gave up 1 base, with 14 bases separating them. The germline V gene has CDR1 SGHTA and CDR2 FQGNSA. CDR3 sequence reads: CASSRGAIRNTEAFF. For the CDR3, the DNA is TGTGCCAGCAGCCGAGGCGCGATTCGGAACACTGAAGCTTTCTTT.

The V gene is TRBV6-1, the J gene TRBJ1-1; D is possibly TRBD1 (5 bases). Germline lookup yields CDR1 MNHNS and CDR2 SASEGT. CDR3 size: 13 residues. Trimming took 8 bases from V and 0 from J, leaving 10 bases between them. CDR3 DNA: TGTGCCAGCCGCAGGGATATGAACACTGAAGCTTTCTTT. Protein sequence: CASRRDMNTEAFF.

The J gene is TRBJ2-5, the V gene TRBV5-1, with D uncertain. The CDR3 extends over 15 amino acids. Per the germline V gene, CDR1 is SGHRS and CDR2 is YFSETQ. V was cut by 0 bases and J by 1 base, with 10 bases left in between. The CDR3 loop is CASSLDRYTQETQYF. CDR3 DNA: TGCGCCAGCAGCTTGGATCGCTATACCCAAGAGACCCAGTACTTC.

The V and J genes are TRBV29-1 and TRBJ1-2; D gene unclear. The CDR3 consists of 11 residues. Trimming shortened V by 3 bases and J by 8 bases, and 10 bases separated the two germline ends. Germline-derived CDR1 and CDR2 are SQVTM and ANQGSEA. In nucleotides, the CDR3 is TGCAGCGTTGACACTGGCTGGGGCTACACCTTC. Amino acids: CSVDTGWGYTF.

This clonotype was seen a handful of times. This chain connects TRBV29-1 to TRBJ2-7; the D gene is possibly TRBD2 (6 bases). Germline V CDR1 and CDR2: SQVTM, ANQGSEA. This CDR3 contains 14 residues. V was clipped by 3 bases and J by 7 bases, with 19 bases between them. The CDR3: CSVDKSGTGQEQYF. DNA for the CDR3: TGCAGCGTTGATAAATCAGGGACTGGGCAGGAGCAGTACTTC.

This clonotype was counted a few times. This chain links TRBV20-1 with TRBJ1-2; D gene ambiguous. Looked up from germline, CDR1 is DFQATT and CDR2 is SNEGSKA (reference sequence). The CDR3 spans 9 residues. The CDR3: CSSDYGYTF. For the CDR3, the DNA is TGCAGCTCTGACTATGGCTACACCTTC.

This chain uses TRBV7-2 with TRBJ1-5, with 9 bases matching TRBD1. From germline, CDR1 is SGHTA and CDR2 FQGNSA. J gave up 7 bases and V 5 bases, and 6 bases lay outside the gene matches. This CDR3 is 14 amino acids long. The chain's CDR3 is CASSLRTGEQPQHF. The CDR3 nucleotides are TGTGCCAGCAGCCTCCGGACAGGGGAACAGCCCCAGCATTTT.

The rearrangement uses TRBV6-4 and TRBJ2-4, with a possible D match to TRBD1 (5 bases). Trimming cost V 3 bases and J 12 bases, with 15 bases left between them. The CDR3 loop spans 13 amino acids. The germline V gene has CDR1 MRHNA and CDR2 SNTAGT. The CDR3 here is CASSEQGGHTQYF. The CDR3 DNA follows: TGTGCCAGCAGTGAGCAGGGTGGGCACACTCAGTACTTC.

The chain combines TRBV4-3 with TRBJ2-2; D gene uncertain. Trimming took off 0 bases at V and 2 bases at J, with 7 bases between the two ends. The length of the CDR3 is 15 residues. Germline lookup yields CDR1 LGHNA and CDR2 YSLEER. The CDR3 loop is CASSQDRHNTGELFF. In nucleotides, the CDR3 is TGCGCCAGCAGCCAAGATCGGCATAACACCGGGGAGCTGTTTTTT.

V gene TRBV28 combines with J gene TRBJ2-3; 8 nucleotides line up with TRBD2. This CDR3 comprises 16 residues. V dropped 8 bases and J dropped 2; count of bases not matched to a gene: 12. Looked up from germline, CDR1 is MDHEN and CDR2 is SYDVKM. The CDR3 DNA reads as TGTGCCAGCCGATTCACCCTAGCGGGCGACACAGATACGCAGTATTTT. Amino acids: CASRFTLAGDTDTQYF. Full variable domain (missing parts from reference TRBV28 and TRBJ2-3): DVKVTQSSRYLVKRTGEKVFLECVQDMDHENMFWYRQDPGLGLRLIYFSYDVKMKEKGDIPEGYSVSREKKERFSLILESASTNQTSMYLCASRFTLAGDTDTQYFGPGTRLTVL.

The V gene is TRBV5-1, the J gene TRBJ2-5; D is perhaps TRBD1 (5 bases). Per germline, CDR1 SGHRS and CDR2 YFSETQ. V lost 3 bases and J 2 bases, leaving 11 bases between the germline ends. The CDR3 runs 14 residues. In DNA form, the CDR3 reads TGCGCCAGCAGCTCTGACAGCTATCAAGAGACCCAGTACTTC. This gives the protein CASSSDSYQETQYF.